The clone carrying this T cell receptor beta chain is judged medium-sized. Its antigen is undetermined. CDR3 length equals 15 residues. V lost 1 base, J lost 0 bases, and 10 bases lay in between. CDR1 is LNHNV, CDR2 YYDKDF, per germline (reference sequence). These data come from a study of early T cells in non-severe SARS-CoV-2 infection. TCRdb analysed the 5' RACE reads with MiXCR anew, one entry per CDR3 protein. The sample has 54,000 or so distinct CDR3 sequences; over 5% are singletons. Study-wide results and caveats: Anti-spike CD8 responses were favored by VDJdb matching, which missed private and CD4 specificities.

This chain joins TRBV15 and TRBJ2-7; weak D call: TRBD2 (6 bases). Sequenced sample: whole blood. This receptor was identified in an adult who was a healthcare worker with PCR-confirmed SARS-CoV-2 infection or an uninfected control (not recorded which). CDR3 amino acids: CATSRGAGSSYEQYF. CDR3 coding DNA: TGTGCCACCAGCAGAGGTGCGGGGAGCTCCTACGAGCAGTACTTC.